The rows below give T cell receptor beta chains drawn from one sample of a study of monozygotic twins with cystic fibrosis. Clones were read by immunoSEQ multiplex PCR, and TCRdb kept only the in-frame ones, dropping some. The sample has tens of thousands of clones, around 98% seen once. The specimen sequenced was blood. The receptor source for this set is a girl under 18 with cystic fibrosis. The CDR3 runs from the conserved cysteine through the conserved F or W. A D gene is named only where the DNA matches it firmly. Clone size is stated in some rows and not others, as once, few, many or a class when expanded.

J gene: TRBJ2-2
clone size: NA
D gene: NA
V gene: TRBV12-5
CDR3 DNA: TGTGCTAGTGGTTTGGGCAGCACCGGGGAGCTGTTTTTT
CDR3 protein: CASGLGSTGELFF

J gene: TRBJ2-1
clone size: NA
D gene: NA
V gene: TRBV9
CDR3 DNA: TGTGCCAGCAGCGGGCTAGGGGATGAGCAGTTCTTC
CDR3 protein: CASSGLGDEQFF

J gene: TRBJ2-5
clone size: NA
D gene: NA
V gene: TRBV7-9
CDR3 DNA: TGTGCCAGCAGCTTACAAGAGACCCAGTACTTC
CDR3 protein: CASSLQETQYF

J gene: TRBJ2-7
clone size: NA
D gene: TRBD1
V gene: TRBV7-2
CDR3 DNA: TGTGCCAGCAGCCTGGGACAGGGAGTACCCTACGAGCAGTACTTC
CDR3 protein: CASSLGQGVPYEQYF

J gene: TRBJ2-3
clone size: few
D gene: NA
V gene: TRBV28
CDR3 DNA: TGTGCCAGCGAGGGGTCCGATACGCAGTATTTT
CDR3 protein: CASEGSDTQYF

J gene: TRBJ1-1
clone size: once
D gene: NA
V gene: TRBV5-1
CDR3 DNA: TGCGCCAGCAGCGGCCGGGACGGACTTGAAGCTTTCTTT
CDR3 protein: CASSGRDGLEAFF

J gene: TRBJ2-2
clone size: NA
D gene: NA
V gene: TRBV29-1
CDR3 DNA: TGCAGCTTCTCCAGGGGGAGGGCCGGGGAGCTGTTTTTT
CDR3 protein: CSFSRGRAGELFF

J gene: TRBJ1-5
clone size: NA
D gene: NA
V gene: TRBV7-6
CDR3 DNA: TGTGCCAGCAGCTCAGGGATAGGATTAGATCAGCCCCAGCATTTT
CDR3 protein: CASSSGIGLDQPQHF

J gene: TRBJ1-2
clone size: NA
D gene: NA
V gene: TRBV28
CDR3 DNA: TGTGCCAGCAGTTTAATCTCCGAGAATGGCTACACCTTC
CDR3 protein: CASSLISENGYTF

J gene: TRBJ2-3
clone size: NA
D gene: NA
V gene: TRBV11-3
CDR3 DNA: TGTGCCAGCAGCTTAGCTCCCACTTACACAGATACGCAGTATTTT
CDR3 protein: CASSLAPTYTDTQYF

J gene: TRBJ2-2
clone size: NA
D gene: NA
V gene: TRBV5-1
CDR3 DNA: TGCGCCAGCAGCTTGGCCCCGGACAGTAACACCGGGGAGCTGTTTTTT
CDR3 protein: CASSLAPDSNTGELFF

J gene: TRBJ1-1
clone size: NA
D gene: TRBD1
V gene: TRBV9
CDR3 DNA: TGTGCCAGCAGGGCCGGGACAGGGTCGGGTACTGAAGCTTTCTTT
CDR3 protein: CASRAGTGSGTEAFF

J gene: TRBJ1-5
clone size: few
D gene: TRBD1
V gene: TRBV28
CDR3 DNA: TGTGCCAGCAGTTTTCGGACAGGGGGTGCTCAGCCCCAGCATTTT
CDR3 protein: CASSFRTGGAQPQHF

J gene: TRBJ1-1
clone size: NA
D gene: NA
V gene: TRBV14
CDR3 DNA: TGTGCCAGCAGCCAAGGCCTCACGGGGACTGAAGCTTTCTTT
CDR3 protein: CASSQGLTGTEAFF

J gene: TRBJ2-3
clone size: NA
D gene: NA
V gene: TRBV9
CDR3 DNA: TGTGCCAGCAGCGAAAGACAGGGTGGGGGGAGCACAGATACGCAGTATTTT
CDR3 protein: CASSERQGGGSTDTQYF

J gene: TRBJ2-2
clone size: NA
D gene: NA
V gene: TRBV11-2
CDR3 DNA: TGTGCCAGCAGCCTTCATCCCGCCGGGGAGCTGTTTTTT
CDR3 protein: CASSLHPAGELFF

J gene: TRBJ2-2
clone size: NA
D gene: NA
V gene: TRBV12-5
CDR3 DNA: TGTGCTAGTGGTTTGGCCGGGCTGGGGCGCCAGGCCACCGGGGAGCTGTTTTTT
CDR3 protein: CASGLAGLGRQATGELFF

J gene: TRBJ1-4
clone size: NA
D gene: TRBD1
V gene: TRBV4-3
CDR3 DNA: TGCGCCAGCAGCCAAGAGGTCCGGGGCAGGGGGTGGGAAAAACTGTTTTTT
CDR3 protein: CASSQEVRGRGWEKLFF

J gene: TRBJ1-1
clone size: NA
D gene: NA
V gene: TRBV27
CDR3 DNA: TGTGCCAGCAGTTTATCGGGCAGCGCGAACACTGAAGCTTTCTTT
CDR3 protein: CASSLSGSANTEAFF

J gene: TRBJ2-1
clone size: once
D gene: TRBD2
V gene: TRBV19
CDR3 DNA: TGTGCCAGTACAAGACGAGCTAGCGGAGGGAATGAGCAGTTCTTC
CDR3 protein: CASTRRASGGNEQFF